The sequence of this T cell receptor (beta chain) was determined in a study of OX40 agonist ivuxolimab in advanced cancers. Germline assignment: CDR1 LGHNA and CDR2 YNFKEQ. CDR3 size: 13 residues. The V segment lost 4 bases and the J segment 7 bases; nucleotides outside the gene matches: 5. Only in-frame clones appear in the TCRdb table, and some are missing; sequencing was by immunoSEQ multiplex PCR. The table has about 17,000 clones, about 92% seen once. The sequence was obtained from an adult with an advanced solid tumor such as melanoma, head and neck, liver or kidney cancer. The starting material was CD4+ or CD8+ T cells sorted from blood, obtained in a trial of the OX40 agonist ivuxolimab. The chain combines TRBV4-2 with TRBJ1-2; 8 bases align to TRBD1. The DNA for the CDR3 is TGTGCCAGCAGCCCGACAGGGGTTGGTGGCTACACCTTC. It is translated as CASSPTGVGGYTF.